Shown below are 20 T cell receptor beta chains from a single sample sequenced in a study of blood T cell repertoires in COVID-19. Clones were sequenced by immunoSEQ multiplex PCR, and TCRdb holds only the in-frame ones, with some missing. The sample includes approximately 200,000 clones, approximately 85% of them seen just once. The source material was peripheral blood. The source of these receptors is a human donor with active or convalescent COVID-19. The donor label of this sample is uncertain.

This chain connects TRBV6-5 to TRBJ1-1; D is unclear. Trimming removed 2 bases from V and 1 base from J, with 5 bases in between. Looked up from germline, CDR1 is MNHEY and CDR2 is SVGAGI. The CDR3 is 13 residues long. The CDR3 DNA follows: TGTGCCAGCAGTTACCGGGGGAACACTGAAGCTTTCTTT. This sequence encodes CASSYRGNTEAFF.

The V and J genes are TRBV6-1 and TRBJ1-1; 9 nucleotides match TRBD1. The junction had 10 bases not matched to a gene; V was cut back by 4 bases and J by 4 bases. In germline, CDR1 is MNHNS, CDR2 SASEGT. CDR3 length: 16 residues. CDR3 amino acids: CASSAPPGQGATEAFF. The CDR3 coding sequence is TGTGCCAGCAGTGCACCCCCGGGACAGGGTGCCACTGAAGCTTTCTTT.

J is TRBJ2-3 and V is TRBV11-2, with 9 bases lining up with TRBD1. The CDR3 is made up of 14 amino acids. The germline CDR1 and CDR2 sequences are SGHAT and FQNNGV. J lost 6 bases, V lost 5 bases, and 6 bases had no gene match. CDR3 in DNA: TGTGCCAGCAGCCTGGACAGGGGCCGGGATACGCAGTATTTT. Protein sequence: CASSLDRGRDTQYF.

The V call is TRBV19, the J call TRBJ1-1; unclear D gene. Trimming shortened V by 3 bases and J by 0 bases, and 11 bases separated the two germline ends. The CDR3 runs 15 residues. CDR1 LNHDA and CDR2 SQIVND come from the germline V gene (reference sequence). This CDR3 reads CASSIVAGLNTEAFF. The CDR3 region has the DNA TGTGCCAGTAGTATCGTCGCAGGTTTGAACACTGAAGCTTTCTTT.

V and J are TRBV7-9 and TRBJ1-5, with 7 bases aligning to TRBD1. The germline gives CDR1 SEHNR, CDR2 FQNEAQ (reference sequence). V shed 5 bases and J 4 bases; nucleotides not matched to a gene: 8. CDR3 length: 15 amino acids. The chain's CDR3 is CASSRGDRENQPQHF. The CDR3 region has the DNA TGTGCCAGCAGCCGCGGGGACAGAGAAAATCAGCCCCAGCATTTT.

The chain links TRBV27 to TRBJ2-3; the match to TRBD1 covers 9 bases. The V gene's germline CDR1 is MNHEY and CDR2 SMNVEV (reference sequence). This CDR3 spans 15 amino acids. J lost 1 base, V lost 4 bases, and 3 bases had no gene match. Here the CDR3 reads CASSSGTGRTDTQYF. The CDR3, as DNA: TGTGCCAGCAGTTCGGGGACAGGGCGCACAGATACGCAGTATTTT.

With regard to this clone: An end of the junction differs from the germline gene, which may be a read error. The chain has TRBV9 and TRBJ2-7; D may be TRBD2 (5 bases). From germline, CDR1 is SGDLS and CDR2 YYNGEE. The length of the CDR3 is 14 residues. Here the CDR3 DNA reads TGTGCCAGCAGCGTGGGAGTAACTTCCTACGAGCAATACTTC. As protein: CASSVGVTSYEQYF.

This chain joins TRBV6-2 or TRBV6-3 and TRBJ2-5, with 8 nucleotides matching TRBD2. The V gene end was trimmed by 3 bases and the J gene end by 2 bases; junction bases not matched to a gene: 11. Per the germline V gene, CDR1 is MNHEY and CDR2 is SVGEGT. This CDR3 spans 17 amino acids. CDR3 coding DNA: TGTGCCAGCAGTTATAGAGCCAGAGCGGGAGCACAAGAGACCCAGTACTTC. Protein: CASSYRARAGAQETQYF.

This clone was detected once. The chain uses TRBV4-3 and TRBJ2-7, with 12 nucleotides matching TRBD1. Germline V gives CDR1 LGHNA, CDR2 YSLEER. V lost 0 bases, J lost 2 bases, and 5 bases stayed unmatched. This CDR3 region has 17 residues. DNA of the CDR3: TGCGCCAGCAGCCAAGATCCCGGGACAGGGGGCCCCTACGAGCAGTACTTC. Protein product: CASSQDPGTGGPYEQYF.

This chain connects TRBV11-2 to TRBJ2-7; D not resolved. Germline loops: CDR1 SGHAT, CDR2 FQNNGV. There are 13 residues in the CDR3. Deletions cut 1 base from V and 7 bases from J, with 11 bases between. The CDR3 coding sequence is TGTGCCAGCAGCTTAGGGTCAGGATGGGAGCAGTACTTC. Its translation: CASSLGSGWEQYF.

The chain employs TRBV5-1 and TRBJ1-4; D is unclear. The CDR3 is 15 amino acids. The germline V gene encodes CDR1 SGHRS and CDR2 YFSETQ. V shed 0 bases and J shed 3 bases, with 9 bases lying between them. The CDR3 DNA follows: TGCGCCAGCAGCTTGGTCGGGGAGGCTAATGAAAAACTGTTTTTT. It specifies CASSLVGEANEKLFF.

A single count supports this clone. The V gene is TRBV12-3 or TRBV12-4, the J gene TRBJ2-3; 8 bases agree with TRBD1. Trimming cost V 8 bases and J 3 bases; bases outside gene matches: 4. The CDR3 has 13 residues. The CDR3 sequence: CASWTGKTDTQYF. For the CDR3, the DNA is TGTGCCAGCTGGACAGGGAAAACAGATACGCAGTATTTT.

The chain joins TRBV11-2 to TRBJ1-1; D is unresolved. The length of the CDR3 is 14 residues. Trimming removed 5 bases from V and 4 bases from J, with 14 bases in between. The germline V gene encodes CDR1 SGHAT and CDR2 FQNNGV. CDR3 bases: TGTGCCAGCAGCCGTGATGGTAGGAGCACTGAAGCTTTCTTT. Translating it yields CASSRDGRSTEAFF.

The chain recombines TRBV27 with TRBJ1-1; no clear D. CDR3 size: 14 residues. Trimming removed 2 bases from V and 1 base from J, with 8 bases in between. Germline CDR1 reads MNHEY; CDR2 reads SMNVEV (reference sequence). Here the CDR3 DNA reads TGTGCCAGCAGTTTAAGGAGCCGGAACACTGAAGCTTTCTTT. The encoded protein is CASSLRSRNTEAFF.

This sequence joins TRBV4-3 and TRBJ1-4, with TRBD1 matching over 11 bases. This CDR3 comprises 15 residues. Trimming at V came to 3 bases and at J to 8 bases, leaving 5 bases not matched to a gene. Germline lookup yields CDR1 LGHNA and CDR2 YSLEER. Here the CDR3 DNA reads TGCGCCAGCAGCCACGGGACAGGGGGAAGGGAAAAACTGTTTTTT. Amino acids: CASSHGTGGREKLFF.

This rearrangement joins TRBV5-1 to TRBJ2-7; possible D gene TRBD2, 6 bases. Germline V lookup: CDR1 SGHRS, CDR2 YFSETQ. The V end lost 2 bases, the J end lost 6 bases, and 18 bases lay between the germline ends. The CDR3 loop spans 15 amino acids. CDR3 amino acids: CASSLSGPLRSEQYF. The CDR3 DNA reads TGCGCCAGCAGCTTAAGCGGGCCCCTAAGGTCCGAGCAGTACTTC.

The J gene is TRBJ2-3, the V gene TRBV24-1; a possible D gene is TRBD2 (7 bases). Trimming cost V 1 base and J 4 bases, with 11 bases left between them. The germline gives CDR1 KGHDR, CDR2 SFDVKD. CDR3 length: 15 amino acids. The CDR3 loop is CATSDLKGGADTQYF. The CDR3 region has the DNA TGTGCCACCAGTGATTTAAAAGGGGGGGCAGATACGCAGTATTTT.

This rearrangement joins TRBV7-9 to TRBJ2-7; tentative D call: TRBD2 (5 bases). From germline, CDR1 is SEHNR and CDR2 FQNEAQ (reference sequence). V was clipped by 0 bases and J by 5 bases, with 5 bases between them. The CDR3 consists of 12 residues. The chain's CDR3 is CASSLAGDEQYF. CDR3 DNA sequence: TGTGCCAGCAGCTTAGCCGGGGACGAGCAGTACTTC.

This clone was observed a few times. The chain links TRBV3-1 (or the pseudogene TRBV3-2) to TRBJ2-2; D gene uncertain. CDR3 size: 13 residues. In germline, CDR1 is LGHDT, CDR2 YNNKEL (reference sequence). V lost 3 bases, J lost 2 bases, and 4 bases lay in between. The CDR3 DNA sequence: TGTGCCAGCAGCCACACAAACACCGGGGAGCTGTTTTTT. Its protein product is CASSHTNTGELFF.

The rearrangement joins TRBV6-5 to TRBJ1-5; the match to TRBD1 covers 7 bases. Germline CDR1 is MNHEY and CDR2 is SVGAGI. The CDR3 totals 14 residues. Unmatched junction bases numbered 6, after V lost 6 bases and J lost 4 bases. CDR3 nucleotide sequence: TGTGCCAGCAGCCCCGGGACAGTAAATCAGCCCCAGCATTTT. This encodes CASSPGTVNQPQHF.